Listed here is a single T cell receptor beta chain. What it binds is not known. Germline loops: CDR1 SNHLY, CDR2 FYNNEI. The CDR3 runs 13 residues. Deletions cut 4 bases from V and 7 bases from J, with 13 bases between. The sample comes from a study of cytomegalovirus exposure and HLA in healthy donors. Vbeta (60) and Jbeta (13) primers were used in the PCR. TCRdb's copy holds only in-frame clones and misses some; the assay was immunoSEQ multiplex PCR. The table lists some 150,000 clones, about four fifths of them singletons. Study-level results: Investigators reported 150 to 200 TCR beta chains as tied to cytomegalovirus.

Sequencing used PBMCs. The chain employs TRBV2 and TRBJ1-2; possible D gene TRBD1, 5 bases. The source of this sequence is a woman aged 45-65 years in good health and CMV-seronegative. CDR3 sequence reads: CASSAGGPSGYTF. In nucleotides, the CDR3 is TGTGCCAGCAGTGCCGGGGGTCCGAGTGGCTACACCTTC.